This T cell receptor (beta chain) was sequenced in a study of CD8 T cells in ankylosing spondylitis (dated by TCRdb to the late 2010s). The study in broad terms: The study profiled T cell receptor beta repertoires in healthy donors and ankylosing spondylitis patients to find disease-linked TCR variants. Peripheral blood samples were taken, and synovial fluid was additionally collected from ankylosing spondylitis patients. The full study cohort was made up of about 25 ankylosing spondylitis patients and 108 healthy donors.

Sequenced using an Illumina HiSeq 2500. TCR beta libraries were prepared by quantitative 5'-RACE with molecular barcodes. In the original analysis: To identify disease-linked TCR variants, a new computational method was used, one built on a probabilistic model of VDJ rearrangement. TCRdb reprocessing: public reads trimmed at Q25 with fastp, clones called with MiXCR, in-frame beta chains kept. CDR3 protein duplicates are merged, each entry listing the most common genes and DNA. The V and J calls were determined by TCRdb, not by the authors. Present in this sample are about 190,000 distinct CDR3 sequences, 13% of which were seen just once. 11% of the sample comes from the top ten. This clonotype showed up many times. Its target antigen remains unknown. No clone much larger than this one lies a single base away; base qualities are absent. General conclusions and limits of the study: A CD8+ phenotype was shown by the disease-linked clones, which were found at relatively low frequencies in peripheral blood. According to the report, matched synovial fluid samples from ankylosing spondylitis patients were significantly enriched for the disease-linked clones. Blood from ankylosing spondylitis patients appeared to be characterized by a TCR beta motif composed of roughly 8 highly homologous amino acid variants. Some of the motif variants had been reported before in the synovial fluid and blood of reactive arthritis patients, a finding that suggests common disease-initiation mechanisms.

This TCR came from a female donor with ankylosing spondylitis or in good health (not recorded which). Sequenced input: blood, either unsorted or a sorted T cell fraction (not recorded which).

The CDR3 region: CASTFPGAQETQYF. The nucleotides are TGTGCCAGCACCTTTCCGGGGGCACAAGAGACCCAGTACTTC. The rearranged chain carries TRBV7-2 and TRBJ2-5; the D gene is possibly TRBD1 or TRBD2, with 6 bases matching each. There are 14 amino acids in the CDR3, from cysteine to phenylalanine inclusive. The read is trimmed to its CDR3 DNA, 42 bases read in frame from base 1. V sheds 7 bases and J sheds 2 bases, leaving 14 bases between their ends. CDR1 is given as SGHTA and CDR2 as FQGNSA, both from the germline V gene.